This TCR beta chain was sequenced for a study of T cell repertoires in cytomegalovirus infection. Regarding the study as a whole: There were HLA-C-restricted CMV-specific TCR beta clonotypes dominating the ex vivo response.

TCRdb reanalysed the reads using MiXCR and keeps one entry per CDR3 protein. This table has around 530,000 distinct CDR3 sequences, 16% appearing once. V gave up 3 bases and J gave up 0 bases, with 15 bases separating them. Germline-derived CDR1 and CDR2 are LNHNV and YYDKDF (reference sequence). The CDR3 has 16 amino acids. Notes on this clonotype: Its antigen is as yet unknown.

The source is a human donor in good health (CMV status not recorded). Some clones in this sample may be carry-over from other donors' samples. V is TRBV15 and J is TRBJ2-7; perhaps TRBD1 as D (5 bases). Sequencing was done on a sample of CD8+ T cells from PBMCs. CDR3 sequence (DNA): TGTGCCACCAGCAGCGGAAGGGGCGCAAGCTCCTACGAGCAGTACTTC. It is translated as CATSSGRGASSYEQYF.